One and the same sample provided the 10 T cell receptor beta chains below, sequenced in a study of control samples from healthy donors and cancer patients. Clones were read by immunoSEQ multiplex PCR, and TCRdb kept only the in-frame ones, dropping some. Of 150,000 to 180,000 clones in the sample, around 96% were seen once. Material: blood. These receptors all stem from a man aged 35 to 55 in good health.

The J gene is TRBJ1-5, the V gene TRBV10-3, with D uncertain. CDR1 ENHRY and CDR2 SYGVKD come from the germline V gene. This CDR3 contains 12 residues. Between the trimmed V and J ends, which lost 2 bases and 3 bases, there was a span of 2 bases. The CDR3 nucleotides are TGTGCCATCAGTGAGAACAATCAGCCCCAGCATTTT. Its translation: CAISENNQPQHF.

This clone was observed a single time. The chain carries TRBV30 and TRBJ1-5, with TRBD1 as a possible D gene (5 bases). The CDR3 loop spans 13 amino acids. CDR1 is GTSNPN and CDR2 is SVGIG in the germline V gene (reference sequence). V was clipped by 4 bases and J by 2 bases, with 9 bases between them. The DNA of the CDR3 is TGTGCCTGGAATGTGGGGGGCAATCAGCCCCAGCATTTT. This gives the protein CAWNVGGNQPQHF.

The chain combines TRBV6-2 or TRBV6-3 with TRBJ1-1; possible D gene TRBD1, 6 bases. The germline V gene encodes CDR1 MNHEY and CDR2 SVGEGT. CDR3 size: 14 residues. V was pared by 6 bases and J by 0 bases, with 11 bases between. In DNA form, the CDR3 reads TGTGCCAGCAGCAACAGGGCTCTGAACACTGAAGCTTTCTTT. Translating gives CASSNRALNTEAFF.

The rearrangement links TRBV10-1 to TRBJ1-1, with D perhaps matching TRBD1 (5 bases). The CDR3 sequence is 15 residues long. The V gene lost 2 bases and the J gene lost 5 bases, with 15 bases spanning the gap. Per the germline V gene, CDR1 is WNHNN and CDR2 is SYGVQD (reference sequence). This CDR3 is CASSETPGRETEAFF. CDR3 DNA sequence: TGCGCCAGCAGTGAGACCCCGGGACGCGAGACTGAAGCTTTCTTT.

The chain couples TRBV5-1 to TRBJ2-7; D call uncertain. The length of the CDR3 is 11 residues. V was clipped by 0 bases and J by 7 bases, with 5 bases between them. Germline loops: CDR1 SGHRS, CDR2 YFSETQ. The CDR3 DNA reads TGCGCCAGCAGCTTGGATCTTGAGCAGTACTTC. This encodes CASSLDLEQYF.

The chain recombines TRBV27 with TRBJ1-3, with D perhaps matching TRBD1 (6 bases). This CDR3 region has 15 residues. Per the germline V gene, CDR1 is MNHEY and CDR2 is SMNVEV (reference sequence). The germline V and J ends were trimmed by 6 bases and 2 bases, with 14 bases remaining between them. CDR3 residues: CASRSGGGTGNTIYF. The CDR3 coding sequence is TGTGCCAGCAGGTCGGGAGGGGGGACTGGAAACACCATATATTTT.

The chain recombines TRBV7-2 with TRBJ1-4; 7 nucleotides line up with TRBD1. The CDR3 spans 16 residues. Germline CDR1 is SGHTA and CDR2 is FQGNSA. With 5 bases clipped from V and 5 bases from J, the junction kept 11 bases outside the gene matches. CDR3 region: CASSPQGQARNEKLFF. As DNA, the CDR3 is TGTGCCAGCAGCCCTCAAGGACAGGCACGGAATGAAAAACTGTTTTTT.

This clone was detected a few times. The chain employs TRBV6-5 and TRBJ1-2; maybe TRBD1 (6 bases). Germline V CDR1 and CDR2: MNHEY, SVGAGI. V gave up 7 bases and J gave up 6 bases, with 9 bases separating them. The CDR3 covers 11 residues. The CDR3 bases are TGTGCCAGCAAAGGGGGGCATGGCTACACCTTC. Translation: CASKGGHGYTF.

The chain uses TRBV3-1 (or the pseudogene TRBV3-2) and TRBJ2-7, with a tentative D call TRBD2 (6 bases). Germline loops: CDR1 LGHDT, CDR2 YNNKEL (reference sequence). The CDR3 sequence is 17 residues long. V dropped 3 bases and J dropped 3 bases, with 21 bases sitting between them. CDR3 nucleotides: TGTGCCAGCAGCCACCAACCCCCGGGGACTCCAGACTACGAGCAGTACTTC. Translation gives CASSHQPPGTPDYEQYF.

Concerning this clone: The germline gene is not matched at one end of the junction; a read error may be the cause. The V and J genes are TRBV6-5 and TRBJ1-1; 9 positions match TRBD1. This CDR3 comprises 14 residues. CDR1 and CDR2 from the germline V gene are MNHEY and SVGAGI. The chain's CDR3 is CASSTGDRATQAFF. The CDR3 DNA reads as TGTGCCAGCAGTACGGGGGACAGGGCCACTCAAGCTTTCTTT.